Listed below are T cell receptor beta chains from one sample, sequenced in a study of control samples from healthy donors and cancer patients. Produced via immunoSEQ multiplex PCR; TCRdb's table is partial and in-frame only. Altogether around 80,000 clones are present, 70% to 90% being singletons, with the ten largest covering 5% to 7%. The sequencing input was blood. These receptors originate from a woman in her fifties or sixties in good health. The conserved cysteine and the conserved F or W are not part of the CDR3 here. Fields, in order: J gene, D gene, V gene, CDR3 protein. D genes are given only for firm matches.

>TRBJ2-2|NA|TRBV5-6
ASSLWGPPNTGELF
>TRBJ1-2|NA|TRBV2
ASSASYTPKGGYT
>TRBJ2-1|TRBD2|TRBV19
ASSIDWTSGDLRF
>TRBJ1-1|NA|TRBV12-5
ASGPRGTEAF
>TRBJ2-7|NA|TRBV19
ASSMGRTVYEQY
>TRBJ2-5|NA|TRBV5-1
ASSSISQAETQY
>TRBJ2-2|NA|TRBV6-5
ASSYSNTGELF
>TRBJ2-7|TRBD1|TRBV27
ASSLRGQAFEQY
>TRBJ2-3|TRBD2|TRBV6-2/TRBV6-3
ASSYSLAGAADTQY
>TRBJ2-4|NA|TRBV2
ASKVGAGRINIQY
>TRBJ2-7|NA|TRBV7-2
ASSLFSEQY
>TRBJ1-5|NA|TRBV6-2/TRBV6-3
ASSYYREDQPQH
>TRBJ2-7|TRBD1|TRBV2
VSSANLGQVAEQY
>TRBJ1-2|NA|TRBV5-4
ASSLGTYGYT
>TRBJ1-2|NA|TRBV7-9
ASGLGYGYT
>TRBJ2-7|NA|TRBV5-1
ASSRSGAGSYEQY
>TRBJ1-2|NA|TRBV29-1
SVQLDITDGYT
>TRBJ2-7|NA|TRBV2
ATSQQGGYEQY